This T cell receptor (beta chain) emerged from a study of graft-versus-host responses after intestinal transplantation. Overall study findings and caveats: GvH clones appeared in recipient marrow, some first in ileum or blood.

Points on this clone: The target antigen is unknown.

The V and J ends lost 6 bases and 3 bases respectively, with 14 bases between them. The germline gives CDR1 SEHNR, CDR2 FQNEAQ (reference sequence). CDR3 length: 15 residues. Libraries were prepared by immunoSEQ multiplex PCR; TCRdb keeps only in-frame clonotypes and omits some of them. The table lists 55,000 to 80,000 clones, 90% of them singletons. The source of this sequence is a human donor who was the organ donor for an intestinal transplant. The source material was unstimulated CD8+ T cells sorted from spleen or lymph node cells, sampled before transplant. The chain combines TRBV7-9 with TRBJ1-4, with a weak D call TRBD1 (5 bases). CDR3 protein: CASSPWGGSNEKLFF. The CDR3 DNA follows: TGTGCCAGCAGTCCTTGGGGCGGATCTAATGAAAAACTGTTTTTT.